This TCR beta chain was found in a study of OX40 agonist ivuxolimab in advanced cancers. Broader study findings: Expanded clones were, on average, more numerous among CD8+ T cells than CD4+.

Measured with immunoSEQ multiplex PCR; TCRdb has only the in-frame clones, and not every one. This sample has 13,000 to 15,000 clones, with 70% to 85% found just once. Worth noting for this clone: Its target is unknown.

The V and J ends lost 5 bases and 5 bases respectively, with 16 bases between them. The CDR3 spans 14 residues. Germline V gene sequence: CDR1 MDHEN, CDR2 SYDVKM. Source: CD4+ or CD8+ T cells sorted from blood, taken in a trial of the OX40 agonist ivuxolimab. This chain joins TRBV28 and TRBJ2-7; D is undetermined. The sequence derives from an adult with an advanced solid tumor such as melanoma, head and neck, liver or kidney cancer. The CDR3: CASSPIPPSDEQYF. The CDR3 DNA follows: TGTGCCAGCAGTCCCATCCCGCCGAGTGACGAGCAGTACTTC. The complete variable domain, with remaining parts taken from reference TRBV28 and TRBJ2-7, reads DVKVTQSSRYLVKRTGEKVFLECVQDMDHENMFWYRQDPGLGLRLIYFSYDVKMKEKGDIPEGYSVSREKKERFSLILESASTNQTSMYLCASSPIPPSDEQYFGPGTRLTVT.